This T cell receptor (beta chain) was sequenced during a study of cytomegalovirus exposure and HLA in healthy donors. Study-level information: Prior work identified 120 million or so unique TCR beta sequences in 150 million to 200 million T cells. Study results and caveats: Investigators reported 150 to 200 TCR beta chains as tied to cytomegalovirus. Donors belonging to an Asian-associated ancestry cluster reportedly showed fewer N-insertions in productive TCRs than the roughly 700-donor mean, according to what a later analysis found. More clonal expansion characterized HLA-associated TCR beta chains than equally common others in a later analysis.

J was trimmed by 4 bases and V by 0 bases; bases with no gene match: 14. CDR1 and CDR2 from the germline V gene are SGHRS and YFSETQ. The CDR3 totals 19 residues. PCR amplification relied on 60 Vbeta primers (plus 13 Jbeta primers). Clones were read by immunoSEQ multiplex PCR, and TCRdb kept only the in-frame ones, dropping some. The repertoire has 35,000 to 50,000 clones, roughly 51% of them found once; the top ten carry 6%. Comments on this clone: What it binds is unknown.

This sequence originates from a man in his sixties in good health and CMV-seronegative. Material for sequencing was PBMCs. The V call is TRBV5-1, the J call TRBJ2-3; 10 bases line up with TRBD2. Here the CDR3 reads CASSLASLTLAGLADTQYF. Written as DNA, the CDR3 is TGCGCCAGCAGCTTGGCCAGCCTTACACTAGCGGGACTCGCAGATACGCAGTATTTT.